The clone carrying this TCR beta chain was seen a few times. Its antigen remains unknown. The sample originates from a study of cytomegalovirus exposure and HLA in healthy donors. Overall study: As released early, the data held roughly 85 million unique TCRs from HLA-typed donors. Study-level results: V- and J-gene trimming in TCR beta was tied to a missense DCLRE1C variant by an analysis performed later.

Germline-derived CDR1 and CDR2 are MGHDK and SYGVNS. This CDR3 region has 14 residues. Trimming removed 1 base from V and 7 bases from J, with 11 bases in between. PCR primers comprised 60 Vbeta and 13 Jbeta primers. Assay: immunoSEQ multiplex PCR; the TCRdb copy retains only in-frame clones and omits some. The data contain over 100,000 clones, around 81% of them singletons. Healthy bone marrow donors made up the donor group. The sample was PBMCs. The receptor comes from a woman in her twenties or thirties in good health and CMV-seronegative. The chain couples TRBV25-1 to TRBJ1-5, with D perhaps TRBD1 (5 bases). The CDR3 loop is CASSELGGVQPQHF. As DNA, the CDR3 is TGTGCCAGCAGTGAATTGGGGGGGGTCCAGCCCCAGCATTTT.